Each of the 11 T cell receptor beta chains below was sequenced from the same sample in a study of shared clonotypes between healthy human individuals. Naive-designated CD8 cells lacked CD45RO, were positively enriched for CCR7, and omitted terminally differentiated effector memory CD45RA+ cells. Produced via immunoSEQ multiplex PCR; TCRdb's table is partial and in-frame only. The table records hundreds of thousands of clones, roughly 95% of them present only once. The sequenced sample consisted of naive CD8+ T cells sorted from blood. Receptors were obtained from a woman in her thirties in good health.

This sequence joins TRBV7-6 and TRBJ2-5, with D possibly being TRBD2 (7 bases). This CDR3 is built from 15 residues. The germline V gene has CDR1 SGHVS and CDR2 FNYEAQ. V was clipped by 2 bases and J by 5 bases, with 15 bases between them. The CDR3 protein is CASSLRGGPRETQYF. DNA of the CDR3: TGTGCCAGCAGCTTAAGGGGGGGACCCAGGGAGACCCAGTACTTC.

The table lists this clone with a count of one. This chain joins TRBV7-9 and TRBJ1-5; 10 bases are shared with TRBD1. The CDR3 length is 16 residues. With 1 base clipped from V and 4 bases from J, the junction kept 4 bases outside the gene matches. Germline V gene data show CDR1 as SEHNR and CDR2 as FQNEAQ (reference sequence). The CDR3 protein is CASSLGTGGRNQPQHF. The CDR3 nucleotides are TGTGCCAGCAGCTTAGGGACAGGGGGTCGGAATCAGCCCCAGCATTTT. Full variable domain (outside the CDR3, taken from reference TRBV7-9 and TRBJ1-5): DTGVSQNPRHKITKRGQNVTFRCDPISEHNRLYWYRQTLGQGPEFLTYFQNEAQLEKSRLLSDRFSAERPKGSFSTLEIQRTEQGDSAMYLCASSLGTGGRNQPQHFGDGTRLSIL.

This chain links TRBV7-8 with TRBJ2-7, with unresolved D. V lost 5 bases, J lost 5 bases, and 7 bases lay in between. This CDR3 spans 11 amino acids. Germline lookup yields CDR1 SGHVS and CDR2 FQNEAQ. This CDR3 is CASSGYDEQYF. CDR3 DNA sequence: TGTGCCAGCAGCGGTTATGACGAGCAGTACTTC.

This chain uses TRBV6-5 with TRBJ2-7; no clear D gene. This CDR3 is built from 14 residues. Germline V gene lookup returns CDR1 MNHEY and CDR2 SVGAGI. V lost 0 bases to trimming and J lost 0 bases, with 6 bases between them. CDR3 nucleotides: TGTGCCAGCAGTTACTCGCCCGACTCCTACGAGCAGTACTTC. Its translation: CASSYSPDSYEQYF.

CDR3: CASSIGYEQYF. The CDR3 DNA reads as TGTGCCAGCAGCATCGGTTACGAGCAGTACTTC. The genes are TRBV5-6 and TRBJ2-7; D is undetermined. Deletions cut 4 bases from V and 4 bases from J, with 6 bases between. The V gene's germline CDR1 is SGHDT and CDR2 YYEEEE. CDR3 length: 11 residues.

The chain links TRBV9 to TRBJ2-2, with D uncertain. Germline assignment: CDR1 SGDLS and CDR2 YYNGEE. V dropped 2 bases and J dropped 6 bases, with 14 bases sitting between them. The CDR3 consists of 15 residues. The CDR3 region has the DNA TGTGCCAGCAGCGTTGGGCTCGACCAGGCCGGGGAGCTGTTTTTT. Its translation is CASSVGLDQAGELFF. Drawing the rest from reference TRBV9 and TRBJ2-2, the complete variable domain is DSGVTQTPKHLITATGQRVTLRCSPRSGDLSVYWYQQSLDQGLQFLIQYYNGEERAKGNILERFSAQQFPDLHSELNLSSLELGDSALYFCASSVGLDQAGELFFGEGSRLTVL.

There are a few counts of this clone. The gene calls are TRBV5-4 and TRBJ2-2; D might be TRBD2 (5 bases). This CDR3 contains 12 residues. The germline CDR1 and CDR2 sequences are SGHNT and YYREEE (reference sequence). V was cut by 7 bases and J by 8 bases, with 12 bases left in between. In DNA, the CDR3 is TGTGCCAGCTCGGGGAGTGCTGGGGAGCTGTTTTTT. Amino acid sequence: CASSGSAGELFF.

As DNA, the CDR3 is TGTGCCAGCAGCTTCAATCTCGATACGCAGTATTTT. As protein: CASSFNLDTQYF. This chain uses TRBV27 with TRBJ2-3; D not certain. CDR1 and CDR2 (germline): MNHEY, SMNVEV (reference sequence). The CDR3 is 12 amino acids. V was trimmed by 6 bases and J by 6 bases, leaving 10 bases between them.

CDR3: CASSESPEGYTF. CDR3 sequence (DNA): TGCGCCAGCAGTGAGTCGCCCGAAGGCTACACCTTC. The chain uses TRBV10-2 and TRBJ1-2; D unresolved. The CDR3 spans 12 residues. Germline CDR1 WSHSY, CDR2 SAAADI. The germline V and J ends were trimmed by 0 bases and 8 bases, with 7 bases remaining between them.

This clone was recorded only once. V and J are TRBV19 and TRBJ2-4, with D maybe TRBD1 (7 bases). Trimming took off 3 bases at V and 5 bases at J, with 17 bases between the two ends. The CDR3 totals 16 residues. CDR1 is LNHDA and CDR2 is SQIVND in the germline V gene (reference sequence). The CDR3 DNA reads as TGTGCCAGTAGTATGCGGAGGGGGCAGCCGGAAAACATTCAGTACTTC. Its translation is CASSMRRGQPENIQYF.

The chain employs TRBV19 and TRBJ2-3; maybe TRBD1 (6 bases). Trimming cost V 10 bases and J 2 bases, with 16 bases left between them. This CDR3 spans 14 amino acids. CDR1 is LNHDA, CDR2 SQIVND, per germline (reference sequence). CDR3 protein: CATQGGAYTDTQYF. The CDR3, as DNA: TGTGCCACGCAAGGGGGAGCGTACACAGATACGCAGTATTTT.